These 17 T cell receptor beta chains came from one sample sequenced in a study of T-cell reconstitution after alpha-beta-depleted transplantation in children. Using unique molecular identifiers, the investigators prepared the TCRbeta library. Using its own MiXCR run on the PCR reads, TCRdb lists one record per CDR3 protein. The sample records some 300,000 distinct CDR3 sequences, around a tenth being singletons. Specimen: PBMCs, collected before TCRalphabeta/CD19-depleted stem cell transplant. These receptors came from a boy under two years old with acute myeloid leukemia, due to receive a stem cell transplant.

This clonotype was seen ten or more times. V usage is TRBV25-1 and J usage is TRBJ1-2; no clear D. CDR3 length: 16 residues. CDR1 and CDR2 from the germline V gene are MGHDK and SYGVNS. V was cut by 1 base and J by 5 bases, with 17 bases left in between. The CDR3 region is CASSEFLSKQFYGYTF. CDR3 nucleotides: TGTGCCAGCAGTGAATTCCTATCGAAACAGTTTTATGGCTACACCTTC.

This clonotype has a count of ten or more. J is TRBJ2-2 and V is TRBV7-3; TRBD1 matches at 7 bases. V gave up 2 bases and J gave up 7 bases; unmatched junction bases: 7. CDR3 length: 15 residues. The germline V gene encodes CDR1 SGHTA and CDR2 FQGTGA. DNA of the CDR3: TGTGCCAGCAGCTTAGGCCACAGGGGCAACGGGGAGCTGTTTTTT. Protein sequence: CASSLGHRGNGELFF. Filled out from reference TRBV7-3 and TRBJ2-2, the complete variable domain reads GAGVSQTPSNKVTEKGKYVELRCDPISGHTALYWYRQSLGQGPEFLIYFQGTGAADDSGLPNDRFFAVRPEGSVSTLKIQRTERGDSAVYLCASSLGHRGNGELFFGEGSRLTVL.

This clonotype was observed at least ten times. The J gene is TRBJ1-3, the V gene TRBV7-2; the D is unclear. This CDR3 has 14 amino acids. Germline V gene lookup returns CDR1 SGHTA and CDR2 FQGNSA. Trimming shortened V by 3 bases and J by 0 bases, and 6 bases separated the two germline ends. The CDR3 is CASSFHSSGNTIYF. As DNA, the CDR3 is TGTGCCAGCAGCTTCCACAGCTCTGGAAACACCATATATTTT.

This clonotype came up many times. The CDR3 DNA is TGCAGTGCTAGACAGGGGGTCGAAGAGCAGTACTTC. Amino acids: CSARQGVEEQYF. The V and J genes are TRBV20-1 and TRBJ2-7, with 7 bases that match TRBD1. Looked up from germline, CDR1 is DFQATT and CDR2 is SNEGSKA (reference sequence). Trimming cost V 2 bases and J 7 bases; bases outside gene matches: 5. This CDR3 contains 12 residues.

This clonotype was detected many times. The chain carries TRBV18 and TRBJ2-5; D gene ambiguous. V dropped 2 bases and J dropped 3 bases, with 7 bases sitting between them. The length of the CDR3 is 13 residues. Germline CDR1 is KGHSH and CDR2 is LQKENI. The DNA for the CDR3 is TGTGCCAGCTCACCAATCGGAGAAGAGACCCAGTACTTC. It yields the protein CASSPIGEETQYF.

This clonotype was seen at least ten times. The chain joins TRBV7-8 to TRBJ2-5; D is uncertain. V dropped 3 bases and J dropped 2 bases, with 7 bases sitting between them. The germline CDR1 and CDR2 sequences are SGHVS and FQNEAQ. The CDR3 has 13 residues. The CDR3 is CASSLIRQETQYF. The CDR3 DNA reads as TGTGCCAGCAGCTTGATCCGTCAAGAGACCCAGTACTTC.

This clonotype was seen repeatedly, ten times or more. The gene calls are TRBV29-1 and TRBJ2-3, with D uncertain. CDR3 length equals 12 residues. V dropped 1 base and J dropped 2 bases, with 4 bases sitting between them. Germline-derived CDR1 and CDR2 are SQVTM and ANQGSEA. The CDR3 bases are TGCAGCGTTGAAGTCTTCACAGATACGCAGTATTTT. Protein product: CSVEVFTDTQYF.

There are many counts of this clonotype. The chain is built from TRBV6-2 or TRBV6-3 and TRBJ2-5; D not certain. This CDR3 has 13 amino acids. Looked up from germline, CDR1 is MNHEY and CDR2 is SVGEGT. Deletions cut 0 bases from V and 3 bases from J, with 5 bases between. The chain's CDR3 is CASSYSGKETQYF. In nucleotides, the CDR3 is TGTGCCAGCAGTTACTCAGGGAAAGAGACCCAGTACTTC.

This clonotype was observed many times. The J gene is TRBJ2-1, the V gene TRBV11-2; 12 bases line up with TRBD2. Germline loops: CDR1 SGHAT, CDR2 FQNNGV. This CDR3 is 14 amino acids long. Unmatched junction bases numbered 2, after V lost 3 bases and J lost 8 bases. The CDR3 DNA follows: TGTGCCAGCAGCTTGACTAGCGGGAGCTATGAGCAGTTCTTC. This sequence encodes CASSLTSGSYEQFF.

This clonotype was seen at least ten times. The V and J genes are TRBV7-9 and TRBJ2-7; 9 nucleotides align to TRBD1. The length of the CDR3 is 14 residues. The trim removed 5 bases at V and 9 bases at J, leaving 11 bases unmatched. Germline CDR1 and CDR2: SEHNR and FQNEAQ (reference sequence). The CDR3 nucleotides are TGTGCCAGCAGCAAGACAGGGGGGACTTATAGGCAGTACTTC. Its protein product is CASSKTGGTYRQYF.

This clonotype has at least ten counts. The chain has TRBV7-2 and TRBJ2-7; 7 bases are a match to TRBD2. In germline, CDR1 is SGHTA, CDR2 FQGNSA. V gave up 4 bases and J gave up 6 bases; unmatched junction bases: 12. The CDR3 spans 15 residues. The CDR3 loop reads CASSSTTSVPIEQYF. CDR3 DNA: TGTGCCAGCAGCTCCACCACTAGCGTGCCTATCGAGCAGTACTTC.

The chain recombines TRBV30 with TRBJ2-5; D possibly corresponds to TRBD2 (6 bases). V lost 8 bases, J lost 1 base, and 14 bases lay in between. CDR1 is GTSNPN and CDR2 is SVGIG in the germline V gene (reference sequence). This CDR3 contains 13 residues. The CDR3 coding sequence is TGTGCCAAGGGGACTCACCCCCAAGAGACCCAGTACTTC. Translating gives CAKGTHPQETQYF.

This clonotype was detected a few times. The genes are TRBV2 and TRBJ2-7; a possible D gene is TRBD1 (6 bases). The CDR3 extends over 14 amino acids. V was clipped by 6 bases and J by 1 base, with 13 bases between them. Germline V gene sequence: CDR1 SNHLY, CDR2 FYNNEI. The CDR3 DNA reads TGTGCCAGCAGAGTTATACAGGGTTCCTACGAGCAGTACTTC. Its protein is CASRVIQGSYEQYF.

This clonotype was recorded a few times. The J gene is TRBJ2-1, the V gene TRBV6-2 or TRBV6-3; D remains unclear. The CDR3 totals 17 residues. Trimming removed 2 bases at V and 0 bases at J, with 14 bases between. Looked up from germline, CDR1 is MNHEY and CDR2 is SVGEGT. In DNA form, the CDR3 reads TGTGCCAGCAGTTACCGCCGGACCCGGACCTCCTACAATGAGCAGTTCTTC. It codes for CASSYRRTRTSYNEQFF.

This clonotype was seen ten or more times. This chain uses TRBV29-1 with TRBJ2-1, with 11 bases that match TRBD2. This CDR3 has 14 amino acids. After removal of 5 bases from V and 4 bases from J, the junction contained 4 bases not matched to a gene. The germline V gene encodes CDR1 SQVTM and CDR2 ANQGSEA. The CDR3 DNA is TGCAGCGTTCAGACTAGCGGGGCTTACAATGAGCAGTTCTTC. Translated, it gives CSVQTSGAYNEQFF.

This clonotype appeared many times. One end of the junction is discordant with germline, which a read error may explain. This sequence joins TRBV12-3 or TRBV12-4 and TRBJ1-1, with a tentative D call TRBD1 (6 bases). There are 13 residues in the CDR3. CDR3 DNA: TGTGCCACCAGTCGGCGTCAGGGGACTGAAGCTTTCTTT. It codes for CATSRRQGTEAFF.

V usage is TRBV7-2 and J usage is TRBJ2-1, with D hard to call. The ends were cut back, 4 bases at V and 4 bases at J, with 8 bases in the middle. The CDR3 is 13 residues long. In germline, CDR1 is SGHTA, CDR2 FQGNSA. In nucleotides, the CDR3 is TGTGCCAGCAGCTGGGTCAATTACAATGAGCAGTTCTTC. This translates into CASSWVNYNEQFF.